This T cell receptor (beta chain) was identified in a study of OX40 agonist ivuxolimab in advanced cancers. Across the whole study: Each patient was given ivuxolimab into a vein every 2 weeks, at 0.01 to 10 mg/kg. Enrollees could have had prior anti-PD-1, anti-PD-L1 or anti-CTLA-4 therapy, which approximately 40% had received.

General observations from the study: Compared with others, partial responders at 0.1-3.0 mg/kg displayed clonal expansion among the lowest. Circulating CD4+ and CD8+ T cells showed clonal expansion by week 6 at 0.1 to 3.0 mg/kg.

Remarks on this clone: Its cognate antigen is unknown.

TCRdb keeps only in-frame clones here, not all; method: immunoSEQ multiplex PCR. This sample has some 100,000 clones, with just over 85% found just once. The germline V and J ends were trimmed by 5 bases and 4 bases, with 11 bases remaining between them. Germline lookup yields CDR1 MNHNS and CDR2 SASEGT. This CDR3 region has 13 residues. V is TRBV6-1 and J is TRBJ1-1; the D gene is possibly TRBD1 (5 bases). This sequence was found in an adult with an advanced solid tumor such as melanoma, head and neck, liver or kidney cancer. Specimen: CD4+ or CD8+ T cells sorted from blood, collected in a trial of the OX40 agonist ivuxolimab. Here the CDR3 reads CASSFQGGTEAFF. DNA of the CDR3: TGTGCCAGCAGTTTTCAGGGCGGCACTGAAGCTTTCTTT.